One and the same sample provided the 20 T cell receptor beta chains below, sequenced in a study of beta chain features in type 1 diabetes. Study-wide results and limits: Type 1 diabetes patients showed a moderate but significant shortening of TCRB CDR3s in all four CD4+ subsets.

The whole isolated RNA underwent reverse transcription, so sequencing captured expressed TCRB transcripts. Sequencing was performed with immunoSEQ multiplex PCR; in TCRdb, only in-frame clones are kept and a portion is missing. The table records 500,000 to 850,000 clones, over 13% of them present only once. No antigen has been assigned to these receptors. The sequenced material came from naive CD4+ T cells from blood. The receptors were sampled from a young man with type 1 diabetes.

CDR3 residues: CATQGTGGATGELFF. DNA of the CDR3: TGTGCCACCCAGGGTACAGGGGGCGCGACCGGGGAGCTGTTTTTT. This sequence joins TRBV15 and TRBJ2-2, with TRBD1 identical over 9 bases. The CDR3 contains 15 residues. After removal of 8 bases from V and 5 bases from J, the junction contained 9 bases not matched to a gene. Germline V gene lookup returns CDR1 LNHNV and CDR2 YYDKDF (reference sequence).

This rearrangement joins TRBV28 to TRBJ1-1; D ambiguous. The CDR3 extends over 13 amino acids. Trimming left V 5 bases short and J 6 bases short, with 13 bases between. Per germline, CDR1 MDHEN and CDR2 SYDVKM. The CDR3 DNA sequence: TGTGCCAGCAGTCTCCCCTCGGGTGCTGAAGCTTTCTTT. Residues: CASSLPSGAEAFF.

V and J are TRBV4-1 and TRBJ2-5, with D perhaps being TRBD1 or TRBD2 (5 bases each). Germline CDR1 and CDR2: MGHRA and YSYEKL. This CDR3 is 15 amino acids long. V gave up 3 bases and J gave up 2 bases, with 13 bases separating them. Written as DNA, the CDR3 is TGCGCCAGCAGCCACGCTGGGGGACGACAAGAGACCCAGTACTTC. This translates into CASSHAGGRQETQYF.

The sample holds a few counts of this clone. V usage is TRBV30 and J usage is TRBJ1-1; D is perhaps TRBD1 (6 bases). This CDR3 region has 15 residues. Trimming took 3 bases from V and 1 from J, leaving 15 bases between them. In germline, CDR1 is GTSNPN, CDR2 SVGIG (reference sequence). This CDR3 is CAWSATGHGNTEAFF. DNA for the CDR3: TGTGCCTGGAGCGCGACGGGACACGGGAACACTGAAGCTTTCTTT.

This clone was detected only a few times. For the CDR3, the DNA is TGTGCCAGCATCGGGGGACTAGCGCCTCGAGGGCATGAGCAGTTCTTC. Translated, it gives CASIGGLAPRGHEQFF. J is TRBJ2-1 and V is TRBV25-1; 10 nucleotides line up with TRBD2. V was pared by 7 bases and J by 8 bases, with 14 bases of the junction left unmatched. This CDR3 comprises 16 residues. CDR1 is MGHDK and CDR2 is SYGVNS in the germline V gene.

The DNA for the CDR3 is TGTGCCATCAGTGATGTCTACCGCACAGATACGCAGTATTTT. Its protein product is CAISDVYRTDTQYF. This sequence joins TRBV10-3 and TRBJ2-3; D uncertain. CDR1 is ENHRY and CDR2 is SYGVKD in the germline V gene. The CDR3 runs to 14 residues. V was pared by 3 bases and J by 1 base, with 8 bases between.

The chain combines TRBV29-1 with TRBJ2-5; no clear D. The CDR3 consists of 12 residues. Trimming removed 4 bases from V and 3 bases from J, with 9 bases in between. Germline V lookup: CDR1 SQVTM, CDR2 ANQGSEA. The DNA for the CDR3 is TGCAGCGTTGGGGTCAACAAAGAGACCCAGTACTTC. It codes for CSVGVNKETQYF.

V is TRBV15 and J is TRBJ2-4; no firm D call. This CDR3 is built from 11 residues. With 6 bases removed from V and 10 bases from J, the gap between germline ends came to 10 bases. CDR1 is LNHNV, CDR2 YYDKDF, per germline (reference sequence). CDR3 sequence reads: CATRGSGIQYF. As DNA, the CDR3 is TGTGCCACCAGGGGAAGTGGTATTCAGTACTTC.

Only a few counts were recorded for this clone. The chain recombines TRBV2 with TRBJ1-1, with a possible D match to TRBD1 (6 bases). The CDR3 is 13 amino acids. The germline CDR1 and CDR2 sequences are SNHLY and FYNNEI. The V end lost 3 bases, the J end lost 1 base, and 6 bases lay between the germline ends. The CDR3 sequence: CASSDRGNTEAFF. The CDR3 nucleotides read TGTGCCAGCAGTGACAGGGGGAACACTGAAGCTTTCTTT.

The chain combines TRBV19 with TRBJ2-1, with D tentatively TRBD2 (6 bases). V was shortened by 3 bases and J by 0 bases, with 12 bases between the two germline ends. There are 16 residues in the CDR3. The germline V gene encodes CDR1 LNHDA and CDR2 SQIVND (reference sequence). For the CDR3, the DNA is TGTGCCAGTAGTATCTTCGGGAGAACCTCCTACAATGAGCAGTTCTTC. Encoded protein: CASSIFGRTSYNEQFF.

This clone was seen more than once but under ten times. One end of the junction is discordant with germline, which a read error may explain. The rearrangement links TRBV7-7 to TRBJ2-1, with D possibly being TRBD1 (5 bases). The CDR3 runs to 13 residues. Per the germline V gene, CDR1 is SSHAT and CDR2 is FNYEAQ (reference sequence). CDR3 bases: TGTGCTAGCAGCTTAGACAGCAACAATGAGCAGTTCTTC. It specifies CASSLDSNNEQFF.

This clone was counted a few times. The rearrangement joins TRBV6-6 to TRBJ1-5, with TRBD1 matching 7 bases. Germline V lookup: CDR1 MNHNY, CDR2 SVGAGI (reference sequence). V was clipped by 5 bases and J by 7 bases; unmatched bases: 8. The CDR3 has 14 amino acids. CDR3 bases: TGTGCCAGCAGTCCCCCGACAGGGTTACAGCCCCAGCATTTT. The encoded protein is CASSPPTGLQPQHF.

This clone was found a few times. The J gene is TRBJ1-5, the V gene TRBV28; perhaps TRBD1 as D (6 bases). The CDR3 runs 15 residues. Per the germline V gene, CDR1 is MDHEN and CDR2 is SYDVKM. Trimming took 6 bases from V and 2 from J, leaving 14 bases between them. CDR3 in DNA: TGTGCCAGCAGCCCGACAGGATTAGGCAATCAGCCCCAGCATTTT. It yields the protein CASSPTGLGNQPQHF.

This clone was seen a few times. The J gene is TRBJ2-1, the V gene TRBV5-1; 7 bases fit TRBD2. This CDR3 spans 17 amino acids. The J segment lost 0 bases and the V segment lost 6 bases, leaving 12 bases of the junction unmatched. Germline V CDR1 and CDR2: SGHRS, YFSETQ. The CDR3 reads CASTPPLGGSSYNEQFF. The CDR3 DNA is TGCGCCAGCACCCCACCCTTGGGCGGGAGCTCCTACAATGAGCAGTTCTTC. Looking up the rest from reference TRBV5-1 and TRBJ2-1 gives the full variable domain: KAGVTQTPRYLIKTRGQQVTLSCSPISGHRSVSWYQQTPGQGLQFLFEYFSETQRNKGNFPGRFSGRQFSNSRSEMNVSTLELGDSALYLCASTPPLGGSSYNEQFFGPGTRLTVL.

J is TRBJ1-3 and V is TRBV30; the D is unclear. V dropped 4 bases and J dropped 1 base, with 14 bases sitting between them. The CDR3 has 15 residues. Germline-derived CDR1 and CDR2 are GTSNPN and SVGIG (reference sequence). DNA for the CDR3: TGTGCCTGGAATCATGTTTGGGGATCTGGAAACACCATATATTTT. Its translation: CAWNHVWGSGNTIYF.

V gene TRBV6-5 combines with J gene TRBJ1-4; TRBD1 agrees at 9 bases. With 7 bases clipped from V and 6 bases from J, the junction kept 6 bases outside the gene matches. The CDR3 sequence is 14 residues long. Germline V gives CDR1 MNHEY, CDR2 SVGAGI. This CDR3 is CASMQTGGYEKLFF. CDR3 in DNA: TGTGCCAGCATGCAGACAGGGGGTTATGAAAAACTGTTTTTT.

A remark on this clone: Other DNA sequences of this sample code for an identical CDR3. The V call is TRBV9, the J call TRBJ2-5, with 13 bases aligning to TRBD2. Germline V gives CDR1 SGDLS, CDR2 YYNGEE. V lost 4 bases to trimming and J lost 5 bases; unmatched junction nucleotides: 5. This CDR3 comprises 15 residues. This CDR3 is CASSPQTSGGETQYF. The CDR3 nucleotides read TGTGCCAGCAGCCCCCAGACTAGCGGGGGGGAGACCCAGTACTTC.

The J gene is TRBJ1-6, the V gene TRBV9; TRBD1 aligns across 9 bases. V shed 3 bases and J 0 bases; nucleotides not matched to a gene: 10. Germline V CDR1 and CDR2: SGDLS, YYNGEE. The CDR3 totals 19 residues. In nucleotides, the CDR3 is TGTGCCAGCAGCGCAGGCCGGGACAGGGTGAGCTCCTATAATTCACCCCTCCACTTT. Translating it yields CASSAGRDRVSSYNSPLHF.

This clone was observed a few times. The chain uses TRBV13 and TRBJ2-3, with D possibly TRBD2 on 5 matching bases. The V and J ends lost 4 bases and 0 bases respectively, with 14 bases between them. The CDR3 runs to 16 residues. Germline loops: CDR1 PRHDT, CDR2 FYEKMQ (reference sequence). In DNA form, the CDR3 reads TGTGCCAGCAGCTCACCCTGGACGGGAAGCACAGATACGCAGTATTTT. This codes for CASSSPWTGSTDTQYF. The full variable domain, its missing parts supplied by reference TRBV13 and TRBJ2-3, is AAGVIQSPRHLIKEKRETATLKCYPIPRHDTVYWYQQGPGQDPQFLISFYEKMQSDKGSIPDRFSAQQFSDYHSELNMSSLELGDSALYFCASSSPWTGSTDTQYFGPGTRLTVL.

This clone turned up a few times. V is TRBV2 and J is TRBJ2-4, with unresolved D. CDR1 is SNHLY, CDR2 FYNNEI, per germline. CDR3 length equals 14 residues. V dropped 6 bases and J dropped 0 bases, with 9 bases sitting between them. CDR3 bases: TGTGCCAGCAGGCCGCGGTTAGCCAAAAACATTCAGTACTTC. Its translation: CASRPRLAKNIQYF.